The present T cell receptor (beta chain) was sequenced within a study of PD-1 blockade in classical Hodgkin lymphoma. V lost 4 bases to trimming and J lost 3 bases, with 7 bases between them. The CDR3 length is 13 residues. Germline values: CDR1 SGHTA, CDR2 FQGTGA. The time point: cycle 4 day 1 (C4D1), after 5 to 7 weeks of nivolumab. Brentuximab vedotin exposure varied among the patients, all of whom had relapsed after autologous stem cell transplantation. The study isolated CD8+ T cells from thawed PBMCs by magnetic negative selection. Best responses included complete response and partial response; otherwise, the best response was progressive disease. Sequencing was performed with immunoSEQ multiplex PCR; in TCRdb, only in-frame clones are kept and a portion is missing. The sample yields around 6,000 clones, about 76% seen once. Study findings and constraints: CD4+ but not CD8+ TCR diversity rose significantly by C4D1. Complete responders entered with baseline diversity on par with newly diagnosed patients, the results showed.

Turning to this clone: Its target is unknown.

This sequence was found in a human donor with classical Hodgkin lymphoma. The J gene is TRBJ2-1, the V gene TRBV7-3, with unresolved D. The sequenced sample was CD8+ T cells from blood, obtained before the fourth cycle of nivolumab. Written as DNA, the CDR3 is TGTGCCAGCAGCTCCTCCATCTACAATGAGCAGTTCTTC. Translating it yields CASSSSIYNEQFF.